This T cell receptor (beta chain) was recorded in a study of OX40 agonist ivuxolimab in advanced cancers. Study as a whole: It was ivuxolimab, an agonistic anti-OX40 (CD134) antibody, that patients were treated with. Those enrolled were 80% to 85% male, with a mean age of 60 years and ages from roughly 23 to 79.

Study-wide points: CD4+ T cells averaged fewer expanded clones than CD8+ T cells. Normalized T-cell clonal expansion was also low in a subset of nonresponders.

For this clone: Its antigen is as yet unknown.

Repertoires were generated with immunoSEQ multiplex PCR, while TCRdb's copy carries only in-frame clones and drops some. The sample lists roughly 74,000 clones, 92% occurring once. The CDR3 length is 19 residues. Trimming cost V 4 bases and J 1 base; bases outside gene matches: 13. Germline V gene data show CDR1 as SGHDT and CDR2 as YYEEEE. Sequencing used CD4+ or CD8+ T cells sorted from blood, obtained in a trial of the OX40 agonist ivuxolimab. The gene calls are TRBV5-6 and TRBJ2-3, with 12 bases aligning to TRBD1. This sequence originates from an adult with an advanced solid tumor such as melanoma, head and neck, liver or kidney cancer. In nucleotides, the CDR3 is TGTGCCAGCAGCAGTTTTCCCGGGACAGGGGGCGAGGGCACAGATACGCAGTATTTT. Translating it yields CASSSFPGTGGEGTDTQYF.